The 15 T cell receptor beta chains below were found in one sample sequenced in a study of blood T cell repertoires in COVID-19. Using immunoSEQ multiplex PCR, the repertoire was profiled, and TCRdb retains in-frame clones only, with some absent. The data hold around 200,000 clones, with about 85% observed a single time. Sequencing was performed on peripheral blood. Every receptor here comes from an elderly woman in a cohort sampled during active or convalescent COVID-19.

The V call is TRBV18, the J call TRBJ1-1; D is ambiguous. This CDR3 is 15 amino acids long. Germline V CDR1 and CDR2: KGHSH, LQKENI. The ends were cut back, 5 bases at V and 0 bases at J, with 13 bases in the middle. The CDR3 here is CASSKNTEMNTEAFF. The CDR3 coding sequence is TGTGCCAGCTCAAAAAATACAGAAATGAACACTGAAGCTTTCTTT.

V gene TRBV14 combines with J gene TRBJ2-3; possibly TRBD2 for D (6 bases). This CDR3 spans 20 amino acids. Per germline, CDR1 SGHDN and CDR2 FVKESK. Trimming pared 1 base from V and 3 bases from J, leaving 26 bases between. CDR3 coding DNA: TGTGCCAGCAGCCAAGCGAAGGTAGCTAAACTCCTCGCGGGAACAGATACGCAGTATTTT. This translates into CASSQAKVAKLLAGTDTQYF.

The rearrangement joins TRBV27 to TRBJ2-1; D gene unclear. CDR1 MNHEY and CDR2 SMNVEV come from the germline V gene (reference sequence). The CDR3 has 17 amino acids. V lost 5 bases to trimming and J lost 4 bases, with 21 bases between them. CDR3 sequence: CASSAMRLEYIYNEQFF. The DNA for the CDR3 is TGTGCCAGCAGTGCAATGCGCTTAGAATATATTTACAATGAGCAGTTCTTC.

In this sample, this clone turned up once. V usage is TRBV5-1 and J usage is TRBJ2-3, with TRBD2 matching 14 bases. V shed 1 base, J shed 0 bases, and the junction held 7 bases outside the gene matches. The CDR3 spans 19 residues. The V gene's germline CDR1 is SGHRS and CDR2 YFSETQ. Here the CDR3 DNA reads TGCGCCAGCAGCTTGACCGGACTAGCGGGGGGCGTCAGCACAGATACGCAGTATTTT. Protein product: CASSLTGLAGGVSTDTQYF.

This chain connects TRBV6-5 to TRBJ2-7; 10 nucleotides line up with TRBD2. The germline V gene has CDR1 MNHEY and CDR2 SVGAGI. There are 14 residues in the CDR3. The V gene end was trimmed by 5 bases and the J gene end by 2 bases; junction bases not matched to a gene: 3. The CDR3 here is CASSKREGPYEQYV. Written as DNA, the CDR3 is TGTGCCAGCAGTAAGCGGGAGGGCCCCTACGAGCAGTACGTC.

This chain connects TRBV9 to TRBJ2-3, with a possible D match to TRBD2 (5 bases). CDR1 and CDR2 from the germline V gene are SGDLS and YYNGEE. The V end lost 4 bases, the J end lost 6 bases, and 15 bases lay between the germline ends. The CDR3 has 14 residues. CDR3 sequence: CASSPNDRGDTQYF. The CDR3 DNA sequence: TGTGCCAGCAGCCCAAACGACCGAGGGGATACGCAGTATTTT.

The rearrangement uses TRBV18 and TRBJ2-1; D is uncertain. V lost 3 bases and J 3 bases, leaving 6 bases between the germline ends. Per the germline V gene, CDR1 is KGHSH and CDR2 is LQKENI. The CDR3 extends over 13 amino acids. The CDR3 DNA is TGTGCCAGCTCACCCGTTCGCTACAATGAGCAGTTCTTC. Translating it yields CASSPVRYNEQFF.

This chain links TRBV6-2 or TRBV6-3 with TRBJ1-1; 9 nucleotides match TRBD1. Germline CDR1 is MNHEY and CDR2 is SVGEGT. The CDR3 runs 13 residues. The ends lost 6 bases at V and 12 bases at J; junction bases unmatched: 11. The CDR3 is CASSPGQGRMSFF. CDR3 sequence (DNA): TGTGCCAGCAGCCCCGGACAGGGGCGGATGTCTTTCTTT.

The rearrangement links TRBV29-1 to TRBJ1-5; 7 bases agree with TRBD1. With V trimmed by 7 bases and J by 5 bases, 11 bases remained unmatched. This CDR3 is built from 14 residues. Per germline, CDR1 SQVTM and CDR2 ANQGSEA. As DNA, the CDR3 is TGCAGCGCGGAGACAGGGATCAGAGATCAGCCCCAGCATTTT. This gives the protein CSAETGIRDQPQHF.

CDR3 coding DNA: TGTGCCAGCAGTGAAAGCGGGAGGACTTACAATGAGCAGTTCTTC. Translated: CASSESGRTYNEQFF. The J gene is TRBJ2-1, the V gene TRBV2, with 9 bases aligning to TRBD2. The CDR3 extends over 15 amino acids. V was clipped by 2 bases and J by 4 bases; unmatched bases: 3. The V gene's germline CDR1 is SNHLY and CDR2 FYNNEI.

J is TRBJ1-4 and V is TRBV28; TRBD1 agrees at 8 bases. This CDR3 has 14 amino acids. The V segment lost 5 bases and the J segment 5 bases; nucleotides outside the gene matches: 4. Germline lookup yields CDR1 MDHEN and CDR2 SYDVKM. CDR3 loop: CASSGTGLNEKLFF. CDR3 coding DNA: TGTGCCAGCAGTGGGACAGGATTAAATGAAAAACTGTTTTTT.

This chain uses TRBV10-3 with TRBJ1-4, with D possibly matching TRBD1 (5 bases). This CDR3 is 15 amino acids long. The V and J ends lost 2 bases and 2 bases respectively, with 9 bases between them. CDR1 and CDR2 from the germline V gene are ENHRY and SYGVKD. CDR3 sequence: CAISEPGGTNEKLFF. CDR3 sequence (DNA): TGTGCCATCAGTGAGCCGGGGGGTACTAATGAAAAACTGTTTTTT.

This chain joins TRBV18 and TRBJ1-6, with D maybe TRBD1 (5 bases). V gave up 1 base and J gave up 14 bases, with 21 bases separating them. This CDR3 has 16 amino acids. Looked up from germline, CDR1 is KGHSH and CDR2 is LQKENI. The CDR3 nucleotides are TGTGCCAGCTCACCACAGCAGACAGAAAGAATTCAGTCCCTCCACTTT. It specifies CASSPQQTERIQSLHF.

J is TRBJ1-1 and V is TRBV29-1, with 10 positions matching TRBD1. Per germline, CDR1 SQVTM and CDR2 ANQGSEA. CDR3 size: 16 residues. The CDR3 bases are TGCAGTGCGAGGGACAGGGGCCGGGAAGGGGCCCCTGAAGCTTTCTTT. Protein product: CSARDRGREGAPEAFF.

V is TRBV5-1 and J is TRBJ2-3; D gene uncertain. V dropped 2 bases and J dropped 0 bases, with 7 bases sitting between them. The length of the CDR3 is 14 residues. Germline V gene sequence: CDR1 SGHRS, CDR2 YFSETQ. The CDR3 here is CASSFLSSTDTQYF. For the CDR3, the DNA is TGCGCCAGCAGCTTCCTATCTAGCACAGATACGCAGTATTTT.